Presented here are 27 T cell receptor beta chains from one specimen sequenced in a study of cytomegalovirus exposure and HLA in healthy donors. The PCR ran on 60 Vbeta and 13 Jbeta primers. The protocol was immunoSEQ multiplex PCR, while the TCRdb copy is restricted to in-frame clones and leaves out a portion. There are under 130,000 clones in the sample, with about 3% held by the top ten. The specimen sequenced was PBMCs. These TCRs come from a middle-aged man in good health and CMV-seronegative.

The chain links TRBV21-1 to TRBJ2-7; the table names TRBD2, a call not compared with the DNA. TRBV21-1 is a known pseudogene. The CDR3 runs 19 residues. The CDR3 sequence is CASSRQGTFGGRAMDEQYF. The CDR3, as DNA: TGTGCCAGCAGCCGGCAAGGGACTTTCGGCGGGAGGGCCATGGACGAGCAGTACTTC.

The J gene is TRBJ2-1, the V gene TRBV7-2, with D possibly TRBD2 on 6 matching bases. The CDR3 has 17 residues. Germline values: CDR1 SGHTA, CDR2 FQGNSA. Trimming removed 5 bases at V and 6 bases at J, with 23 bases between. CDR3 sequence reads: CASSPAFGTPATNEQFF. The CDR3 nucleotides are TGTGCCAGCAGCCCCGCTTTCGGGACTCCGGCTACCAATGAGCAGTTCTTC.

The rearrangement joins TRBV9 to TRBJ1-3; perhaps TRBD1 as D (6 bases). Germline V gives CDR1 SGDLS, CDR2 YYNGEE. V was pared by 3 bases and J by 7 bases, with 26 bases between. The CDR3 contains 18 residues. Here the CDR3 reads CASSGTDGWEGVRNTIYF. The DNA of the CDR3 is TGTGCCAGCAGCGGAACAGACGGGTGGGAGGGGGTAAGGAACACCATATATTTT.

In nucleotides, the CDR3 is TGTGCCAGCAAAGCCGGGACAGGGAATTCCGGGGAGCTGTTTTTT. Its protein is CASKAGTGNSGELFF. The V gene is TRBV9, the J gene TRBJ2-2, with 9 bases that match TRBD1. V shed 6 bases, J shed 6 bases, and the junction held 9 bases outside the gene matches. The germline V gene has CDR1 SGDLS and CDR2 YYNGEE. The CDR3 spans 15 residues.

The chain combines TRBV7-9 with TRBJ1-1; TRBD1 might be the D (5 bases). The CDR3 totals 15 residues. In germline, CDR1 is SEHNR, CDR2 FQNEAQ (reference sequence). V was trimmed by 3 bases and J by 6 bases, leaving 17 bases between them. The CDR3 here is CASSFNPGSFSEAFF. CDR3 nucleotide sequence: TGTGCCAGCAGCTTTAACCCAGGGTCTTTTTCTGAAGCTTTCTTT.

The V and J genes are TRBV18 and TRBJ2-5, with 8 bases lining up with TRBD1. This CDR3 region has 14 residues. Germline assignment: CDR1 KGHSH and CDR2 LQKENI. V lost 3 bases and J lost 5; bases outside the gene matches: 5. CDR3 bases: TGTGCCAGCTCACCGGGACAGGCTTGGGAGACCCAGTACTTC. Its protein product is CASSPGQAWETQYF.

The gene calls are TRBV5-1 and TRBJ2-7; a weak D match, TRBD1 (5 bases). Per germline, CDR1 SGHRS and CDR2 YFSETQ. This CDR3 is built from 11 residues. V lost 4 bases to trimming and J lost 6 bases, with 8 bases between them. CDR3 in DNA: TGCGCCAGCAGCCACACAGGCGAGCAGTACTTC. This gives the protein CASSHTGEQYF. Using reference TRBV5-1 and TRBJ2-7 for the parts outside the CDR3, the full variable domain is KAGVTQTPRYLIKTRGQQVTLSCSPISGHRSVSWYQQTPGQGLQFLFEYFSETQRNKGNFPGRFSGRQFSNSRSEMNVSTLELGDSALYLCASSHTGEQYFGPGTRLTVT.

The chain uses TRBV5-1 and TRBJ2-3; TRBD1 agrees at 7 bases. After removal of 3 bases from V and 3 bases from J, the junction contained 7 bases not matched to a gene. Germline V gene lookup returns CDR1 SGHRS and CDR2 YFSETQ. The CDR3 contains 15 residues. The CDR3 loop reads CASSYVGTETDTQYF. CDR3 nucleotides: TGCGCCAGCAGCTATGTCGGGACAGAAACAGATACGCAGTATTTT.

CDR3 residues: CASSLWGGETQYF. The CDR3 DNA sequence: TGTGCCAGCAGCCTCTGGGGAGGGGAGACCCAGTACTTC. The V call is TRBV14, the J call TRBJ2-5; 7 nucleotides line up with TRBD2. Germline values: CDR1 SGHDN, CDR2 FVKESK. CDR3 length: 13 amino acids. V was pared by 4 bases and J by 5 bases, with 4 bases of the junction left unmatched.

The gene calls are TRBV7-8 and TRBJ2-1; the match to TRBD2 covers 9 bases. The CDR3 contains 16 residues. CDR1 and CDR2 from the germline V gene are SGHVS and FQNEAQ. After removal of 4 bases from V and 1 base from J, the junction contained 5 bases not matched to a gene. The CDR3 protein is CASSYISGSSYNEQFF. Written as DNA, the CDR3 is TGTGCCAGCAGCTACATTAGCGGGAGTTCCTACAATGAGCAGTTCTTC.

The CDR3 here is CASSQAWGLAGGYPYEQYF. The CDR3 nucleotides are TGCGCCAGCAGCCAAGCATGGGGACTAGCGGGGGGTTACCCCTACGAGCAGTACTTC. The chain links TRBV4-3 to TRBJ2-7; 15 bases line up with TRBD2. V lost 1 base, J lost 2 bases, and 9 bases stayed unmatched. CDR3 size: 19 residues. Per the germline V gene, CDR1 is LGHNA and CDR2 is YSLEER.

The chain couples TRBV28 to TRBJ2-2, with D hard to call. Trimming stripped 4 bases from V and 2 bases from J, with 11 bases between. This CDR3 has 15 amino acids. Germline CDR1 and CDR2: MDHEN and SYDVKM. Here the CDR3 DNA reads TGTGCCAGCAGTTCCCCTCCCAGAAACACCGGGGAGCTGTTTTTT. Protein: CASSSPPRNTGELFF.

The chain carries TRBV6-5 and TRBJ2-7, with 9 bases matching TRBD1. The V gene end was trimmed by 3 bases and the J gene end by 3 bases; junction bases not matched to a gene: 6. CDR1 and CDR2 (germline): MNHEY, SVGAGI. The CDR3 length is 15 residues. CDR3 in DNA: TGTGCCAGCAGTTATGAGGGGGGACAGGGCTACGAGCAGTACTTC. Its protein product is CASSYEGGQGYEQYF.

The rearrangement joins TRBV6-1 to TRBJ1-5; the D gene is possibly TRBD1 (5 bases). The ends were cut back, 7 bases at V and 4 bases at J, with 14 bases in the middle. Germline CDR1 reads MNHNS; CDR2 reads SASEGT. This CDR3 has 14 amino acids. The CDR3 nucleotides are TGTGCCAGCACCGTAAGTGGGGGGAATCAGCCCCAGCATTTT. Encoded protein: CASTVSGGNQPQHF.

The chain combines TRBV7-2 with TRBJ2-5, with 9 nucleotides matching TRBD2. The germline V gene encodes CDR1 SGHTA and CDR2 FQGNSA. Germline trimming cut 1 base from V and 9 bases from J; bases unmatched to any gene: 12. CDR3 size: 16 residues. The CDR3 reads CASSLEAGGPRAPQYF. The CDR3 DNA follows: TGTGCCAGCAGCTTAGAAGCGGGAGGACCTCGGGCGCCCCAGTACTTC.

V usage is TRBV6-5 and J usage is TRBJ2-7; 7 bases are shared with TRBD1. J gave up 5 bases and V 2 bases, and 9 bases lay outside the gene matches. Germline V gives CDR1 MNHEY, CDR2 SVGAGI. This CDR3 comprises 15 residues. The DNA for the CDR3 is TGTGCCAGCAGTTACGACCGTGACAGGGTGCACGAGCAGTACTTC. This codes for CASSYDRDRVHEQYF.

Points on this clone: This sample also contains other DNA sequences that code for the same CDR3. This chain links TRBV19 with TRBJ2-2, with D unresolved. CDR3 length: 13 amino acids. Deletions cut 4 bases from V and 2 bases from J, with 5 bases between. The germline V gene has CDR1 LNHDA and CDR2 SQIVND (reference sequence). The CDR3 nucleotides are TGTGCCAGTAGTACCCAAAACACCGGGGAGCTGTTTTTT. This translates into CASSTQNTGELFF.

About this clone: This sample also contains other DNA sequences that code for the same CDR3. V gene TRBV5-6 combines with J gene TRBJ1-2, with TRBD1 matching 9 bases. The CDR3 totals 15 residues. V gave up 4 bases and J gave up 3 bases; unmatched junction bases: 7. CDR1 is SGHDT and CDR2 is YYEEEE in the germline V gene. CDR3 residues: CASSPRDRVDYGYTF. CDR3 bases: TGTGCCAGCAGCCCAAGGGACAGGGTGGACTATGGCTACACCTTC. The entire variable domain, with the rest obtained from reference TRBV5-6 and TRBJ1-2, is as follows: DAGVTQSPTHLIKTRGQQVTLRCSPKSGHDTVSWYQQALGQGPQFIFQYYEEEERQRGNFPDRFSGHQFPNYSSELNVNALLLGDSALYLCASSPRDRVDYGYTFGSGTRLTVV.

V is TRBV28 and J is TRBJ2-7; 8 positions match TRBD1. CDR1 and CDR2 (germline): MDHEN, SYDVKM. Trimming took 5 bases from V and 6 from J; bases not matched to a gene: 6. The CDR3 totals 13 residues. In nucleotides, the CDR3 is TGTGCCAGCAGTGAAATCAGGGGGCTCGAGCAGTACTTC. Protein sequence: CASSEIRGLEQYF.

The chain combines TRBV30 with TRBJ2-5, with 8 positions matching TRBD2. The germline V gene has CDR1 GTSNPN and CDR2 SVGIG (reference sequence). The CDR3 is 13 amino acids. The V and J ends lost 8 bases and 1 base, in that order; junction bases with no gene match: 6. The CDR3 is CARGGTPQETQYF. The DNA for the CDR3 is TGTGCCCGGGGGGGGACCCCCCAAGAGACCCAGTACTTC. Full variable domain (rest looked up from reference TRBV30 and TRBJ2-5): SQTIHQWPATLVQPVGSPLSLECTVEGTSNPNLYWYRQAAGRGLQLLFYSVGIGQISSEVPQNLSASRPQDRQFILSSKKLLLSDSGFYLCARGGTPQETQYFGPGTRLLVL.

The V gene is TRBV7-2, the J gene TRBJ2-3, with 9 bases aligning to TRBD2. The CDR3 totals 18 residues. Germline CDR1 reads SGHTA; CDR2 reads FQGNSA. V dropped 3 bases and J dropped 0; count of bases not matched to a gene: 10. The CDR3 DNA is TGTGCCAGCAGCTTTCGTCTTAGCGGGGGTACTAGCACAGATACGCAGTATTTT. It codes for CASSFRLSGGTSTDTQYF.

CDR3 loop: CASSTFQGYEQYF. CDR3 coding DNA: TGTGCCAGCAGTACTTTCCAGGGCTACGAGCAGTACTTC. V is TRBV6-5 and J is TRBJ2-7, with D possibly being TRBD1 (5 bases). Trimming stripped 5 bases from V and 3 bases from J, with 11 bases between. There are 13 residues in the CDR3. Germline-derived CDR1 and CDR2 are MNHEY and SVGAGI.

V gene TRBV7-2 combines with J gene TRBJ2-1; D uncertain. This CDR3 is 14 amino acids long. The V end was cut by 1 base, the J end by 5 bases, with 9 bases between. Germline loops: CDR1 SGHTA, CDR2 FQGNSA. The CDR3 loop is CASSLVWANNEQFF. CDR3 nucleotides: TGTGCCAGCAGCTTAGTTTGGGCTAACAATGAGCAGTTCTTC.

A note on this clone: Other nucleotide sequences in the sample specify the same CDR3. The CDR3 DNA reads TGTGCCAGCAGCGCGACCTTAGGGGCTTCACCCCTCCACTTT. Translated: CASSATLGASPLHF. J is TRBJ1-6 and V is TRBV9; D is perhaps TRBD1 (5 bases). The V gene's germline CDR1 is SGDLS and CDR2 YYNGEE. This CDR3 is built from 14 residues. V was shortened by 3 bases and J by 9 bases, with 13 bases between the two germline ends. Based on the CDR3 plus reference TRBV9 and TRBJ1-6, the full variable domain is DSGVTQTPKHLITATGQRVTLRCSPRSGDLSVYWYQQSLDQGLQFLIQYYNGEERAKGNILERFSAQQFPDLHSELNLSSLELGDSALYFCASSATLGASPLHFGNGTRLTVT.

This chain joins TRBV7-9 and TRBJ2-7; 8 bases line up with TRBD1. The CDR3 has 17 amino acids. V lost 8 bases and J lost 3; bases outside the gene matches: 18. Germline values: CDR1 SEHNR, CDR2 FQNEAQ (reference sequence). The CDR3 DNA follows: TGTGCCAGCGGGCAGGGGGCGCGGGTAAGATTAAGCTACGAGCAGTACTTC. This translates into CASGQGARVRLSYEQYF.

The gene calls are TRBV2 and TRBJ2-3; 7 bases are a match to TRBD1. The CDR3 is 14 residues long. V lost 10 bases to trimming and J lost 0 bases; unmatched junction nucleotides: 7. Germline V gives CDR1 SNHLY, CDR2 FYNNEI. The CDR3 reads CATSGTASTDTQYF. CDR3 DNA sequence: TGTGCCACCTCAGGGACAGCGAGCACAGATACGCAGTATTTT.

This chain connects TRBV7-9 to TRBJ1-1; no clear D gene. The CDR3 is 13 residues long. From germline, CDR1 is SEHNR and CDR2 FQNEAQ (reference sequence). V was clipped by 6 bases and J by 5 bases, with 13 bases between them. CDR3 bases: TGTGCCAGCAGAGAGGGAGTGGGGACTGAAGCTTTCTTT. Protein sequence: CASREGVGTEAFF.